This passage covers 22 T cell receptor beta chains from one sample sequenced in a study of shared clonotypes between healthy human individuals. Profiling relied on immunoSEQ multiplex PCR, and the TCRdb table lists in-frame clones only, not all of them. Of hundreds of thousands of clones listed, roughly three quarters are singletons. Material: PBMCs. The receptor source for this set is a woman in her thirties or forties in good health. Some clones in this sample may be carry-over from other donors' samples.

The chain combines TRBV30 with TRBJ2-5, with D tentatively TRBD2 (6 bases). V dropped 2 bases and J dropped 9 bases, with 13 bases sitting between them. Germline loops: CDR1 GTSNPN, CDR2 SVGIG (reference sequence). The CDR3 totals 12 residues. The CDR3 is CAWSSLGDSQYF. The CDR3 coding sequence is TGTGCCTGGAGTTCCCTCGGGGACTCCCAGTACTTC.

The gene calls are TRBV27 and TRBJ2-5; a possible D gene is TRBD2 (5 bases). V gave up 8 bases and J gave up 5 bases, with 6 bases separating them. Germline-derived CDR1 and CDR2 are MNHEY and SMNVEV (reference sequence). This CDR3 spans 10 amino acids. Here the CDR3 reads CASGLETQYF. Here the CDR3 DNA reads TGTGCCAGCGGACTGGAGACCCAGTACTTC.

The CDR3 loop is CASSYQGGETQYF. The DNA of the CDR3 is TGTGCCAGCTCATACCAGGGAGGCGAGACCCAGTACTTC. This chain connects TRBV18 to TRBJ2-5; D may be TRBD2 (6 bases). The CDR3 runs 13 residues. Germline V gives CDR1 KGHSH, CDR2 LQKENI. With 5 bases removed from V and 5 bases from J, the gap between germline ends came to 12 bases.

The chain employs TRBV30 and TRBJ2-3, with TRBD2 identical over 10 bases. From germline, CDR1 is GTSNPN and CDR2 SVGIG (reference sequence). The CDR3 totals 14 residues. V trimming: 2 bases; J trimming: 6 bases; junction bases outside the gene matches: 5. CDR3 in DNA: TGTGCCTGGAGTTGGACTAGCGGAAGGGATACGCAGTATTTT. Its protein product is CAWSWTSGRDTQYF.

The chain uses TRBV6-5 and TRBJ2-1, with D unclear. The germline gives CDR1 MNHEY, CDR2 SVGAGI. V lost 2 bases, J lost 9 bases, and 8 bases lay in between. The CDR3 sequence is 12 residues long. The CDR3 DNA sequence: TGTGCCAGCAGTTACGGGCCGGGTGAGCAGTTCTTC. Amino acids: CASSYGPGEQFF.

This sequence joins TRBV29-1 and TRBJ2-1; 12 bases are shared with TRBD2. The J segment lost 6 bases and the V segment lost 7 bases, leaving 10 bases of the junction unmatched. The germline gives CDR1 SQVTM, CDR2 ANQGSEA. The CDR3 is made up of 15 amino acids. CDR3: CSARQGLAGFNEQFF. CDR3 DNA sequence: TGCAGCGCCCGACAGGGACTAGCGGGCTTCAATGAGCAGTTCTTC.

This clone was recorded only once. This likely reflects a read error, since a far larger clone is one base away. The rearrangement links TRBV4-1 to TRBJ2-1, with TRBD1 matching over 11 bases. The germline V gene has CDR1 MGHRA and CDR2 YSYEKL. The CDR3 consists of 17 residues. The CDR3 here is CASSHPGQGASYNKQFF. The DNA of the CDR3 is TGCGCCAGCAGCCACCCCGGACAGGGGGCATCCTACAATAAGCAGTTCTTC.

The CDR3 sequence is CASSLSGGRTYEQYF. For the CDR3, the DNA is TGTGCCAGCAGCTTAAGCGGGGGTCGCACCTACGAGCAGTACTTC. The gene calls are TRBV7-9 and TRBJ2-5; TRBD2 aligns across 8 bases. The J call is doubtful: the DNA matches TRBJ2-7 better. The germline V gene has CDR1 SEHNR and CDR2 FQNEAQ (reference sequence). The CDR3 is 15 amino acids.

Regarding this clone: This probably arose from a read error, given a far larger clone one base away. The chain combines TRBV5-6 with TRBJ1-2; the D gene is possibly TRBD1 (5 bases). In germline, CDR1 is SGHDT, CDR2 YYEEEE. The CDR3 consists of 15 residues. V lost 0 bases and J lost 5, with 14 bases in between. Here the CDR3 reads CASSLGGTVGYGYTF. CDR3 sequence (DNA): TGTGCCAGCAGCTTGGGAGGGACTGTGGGATATGGCTACACCTTC.

This clone was detected a few times. V gene TRBV7-2 combines with J gene TRBJ2-7, with 8 bases matching TRBD1. Germline CDR1 SGHTA, CDR2 FQGNSA. The V segment lost 3 bases and the J segment 2 bases; nucleotides outside the gene matches: 6. The CDR3 spans 15 residues. The CDR3 here is CASSFPDREAYEQYF. CDR3 bases: TGTGCCAGCAGCTTTCCGGACAGGGAGGCCTACGAGCAGTACTTC.

This chain uses TRBV14 with TRBJ1-1; D is undetermined. The CDR3 loop spans 11 amino acids. The germline CDR1 and CDR2 sequences are SGHDN and FVKESK. V lost 4 bases and J 3 bases, leaving 3 bases between the germline ends. This CDR3 reads CASSLHTEAFF. As DNA, the CDR3 is TGTGCCAGCAGCCTTCACACTGAAGCTTTCTTT.

V is TRBV28 and J is TRBJ2-1; D possibly matches TRBD1 or TRBD2 (6 bases each). Trimming shortened V by 5 bases and J by 0 bases, and 14 bases separated the two germline ends. The CDR3 extends over 16 amino acids. CDR1 is MDHEN, CDR2 SYDVKM, per germline. As DNA, the CDR3 is TGTGCCAGCAGTACCCTACAGGGAGGCTCCTACAATGAGCAGTTCTTC. Amino acids: CASSTLQGGSYNEQFF.

As concerns this clone: A read error is likely here: a far larger clone is one base away. The sample contains more than one DNA sequence encoding this CDR3. The chain combines TRBV28 with TRBJ2-7; D not resolved. V lost 5 bases and J lost 2, with 13 bases in between. CDR3 length: 14 amino acids. From germline, CDR1 is MDHEN and CDR2 SYDVKM. The DNA of the CDR3 is TGTGCCAGCAGTGGGCAGGTGGGTCCCTACGAGCAGTACTTC. This codes for CASSGQVGPYEQYF.

The chain joins TRBV9 to TRBJ2-3, with D perhaps TRBD1 (6 bases). This CDR3 has 14 amino acids. V dropped 2 bases and J dropped 2 bases, with 9 bases sitting between them. Germline V gene data show CDR1 as SGDLS and CDR2 as YYNGEE. The CDR3 loop is CASSVDSFTDTQYF. CDR3 in DNA: TGTGCCAGCAGCGTGGACAGTTTCACAGATACGCAGTATTTT. Using reference TRBV9 and TRBJ2-3 for the parts outside the CDR3, the full variable domain is DSGVTQTPKHLITATGQRVTLRCSPRSGDLSVYWYQQSLDQGLQFLIQYYNGEERAKGNILERFSAQQFPDLHSELNLSSLELGDSALYFCASSVDSFTDTQYFGPGTRLTVL.

A remark on this clone: The same CDR3 can be traced to other DNA sequences in this sample. The chain is built from TRBV7-2 and TRBJ2-1; 7 bases are a match to TRBD1. With 1 base clipped from V and 1 base from J, the junction kept 1 base outside the gene matches. CDR1 SGHTA and CDR2 FQGNSA come from the germline V gene. This CDR3 is built from 15 residues. The DNA for the CDR3 is TGTGCCAGCAGCTTAGGGACAGGATCCTACAATGAGCAGTTCTTC. Encoded protein: CASSLGTGSYNEQFF.

With respect to this clone: This likely reflects a read error, since a far larger clone is one base away. J is TRBJ1-1 and V is TRBV15; tentatively, D is TRBD1 (5 bases). The CDR3 loop spans 14 amino acids. Germline V gene sequence: CDR1 LNHNV, CDR2 YYDKDF (reference sequence). Here the CDR3 reads CVTSREAEDTEAFF. The CDR3 nucleotides read TGTGTCACCAGCAGGGAAGCGGAGGACACTGAAGCTTTCTTT.

A remark on this clone: A read error is the likely source, as a far larger clone sits one nucleotide away. Additional DNA sequences in this sample encode the identical CDR3. This chain connects TRBV4-3 to TRBJ2-3; TRBD2 agrees at 8 bases. This CDR3 has 16 amino acids. After removal of 3 bases from V and 4 bases from J, the junction contained 9 bases not matched to a gene. The germline gives CDR1 LGHNA, CDR2 YSLEER. For the CDR3, the DNA is TGCGCCAGCAGCCAGGATAGGGGACTAGGCGCAGATACGCAGTATTTT. It specifies CASSQDRGLGADTQYF.

The J gene is TRBJ1-2, the V gene TRBV6-6, with D possibly matching TRBD1 (6 bases). CDR3 size: 15 residues. CDR1 MNHNY and CDR2 SVGAGI come from the germline V gene (reference sequence). V was pared by 7 bases and J by 5 bases, with 20 bases between. DNA for the CDR3: TGTGCCAGCACCGACCAAGGGGGGAATGTGTATGGCTACACCTTC. Encoded protein: CASTDQGGNVYGYTF.

The chain carries TRBV2 and TRBJ2-6; D unclear. The V end lost 7 bases, the J end lost 4 bases, and 8 bases lay between the germline ends. This CDR3 has 13 residues. Germline V gene data show CDR1 as SNHLY and CDR2 as FYNNEI. This CDR3 reads CASTASGANVLTF. The CDR3 region has the DNA TGTGCCAGCACCGCATCCGGGGCCAACGTCCTGACTTTC.

Points on this clone: A single base separates this from a much larger clone, so it may be a read error. The conserved phenylalanine or tryptophan normally closing the CDR3 is absent here, so this likely arose from a read error. The chain has TRBV7-9 and TRBJ1-2; D unresolved. This CDR3 is 12 amino acids long. Germline V gene lookup returns CDR1 SEHNR and CDR2 FQNEAQ (reference sequence). Trimming took 5 bases from V and 2 from J, leaving 6 bases between them. CDR3 nucleotide sequence: TGTGCCAGCAGCCCCGGCAACTATGGCTACACCCTC. Its protein is CASSPGNYGYTL.

The chain recombines TRBV19 with TRBJ1-5, with a tentative D call TRBD1 (5 bases). Germline CDR1 and CDR2: LNHDA and SQIVND (reference sequence). Trimming pared 3 bases from V and 1 base from J, leaving 10 bases between. This CDR3 spans 15 amino acids. The CDR3 region has the DNA TGTGCCAGTAGTATGGGGGGTCGGAGCAATCAGCCCCAGCATTTT. It codes for CASSMGGRSNQPQHF.

V is TRBV10-3 and J is TRBJ2-1; 8 positions match TRBD2. Germline V gene lookup returns CDR1 ENHRY and CDR2 SYGVKD. Germline trimming cut 6 bases from V and 7 bases from J; bases unmatched to any gene: 5. This CDR3 has 13 amino acids. The CDR3 sequence is CAIRERESNEQFF. Written as DNA, the CDR3 is TGTGCCATCAGGGAGCGGGAGTCGAATGAGCAGTTCTTC.